The 15 T cell receptor beta chains reported below all come from one sample, sequenced in a study of T cells in Graves' hyperthyroidism and ophthalmopathy. TCR beta CDR3 sequences were amplified from RNA transcripts. The HTBI set primed first-round TCR CDR3 RT-PCR. TCRdb re-derived calls from the multiplex PCR reads in MiXCR, one entry per CDR3 protein. Seen here are around 300,000 distinct CDR3 sequences, about 14% observed once, and the top ten hold almost 8%. Sequenced: blood. The receptors derive from a woman aged 30 to 39 with Graves' hyperthyroidism that later progressed to Graves' ophthalmopathy.

There are many counts of this clonotype. The chain recombines TRBV29-1 with TRBJ2-5; D may be TRBD2 (6 bases). The CDR3 has 13 residues. Germline assignment: CDR1 SQVTM and CDR2 ANQGSEA. V was cut by 3 bases and J by 5 bases, with 13 bases left in between. CDR3 in amino acids: CSVEGGREETQYF. DNA for the CDR3: TGCAGCGTTGAGGGGGGACGGGAGGAGACCCAGTACTTC. Full variable domain (outside the CDR3, taken from reference TRBV29-1 and TRBJ2-5): SAVISQKPSRDICQRGTSLTIQCQVDSQVTMMFWYRQQPGQSLTLIATANQGSEATYESGFVIDKFPISRPNLTFSTLTVSNMSPEDSSIYLCSVEGGREETQYFGPGTRLLVL.

This clonotype was observed at least ten times. The chain recombines TRBV5-6 with TRBJ1-1, with D unclear. Germline V gives CDR1 SGHDT, CDR2 YYEEEE. The CDR3 length is 13 residues. Between the trimmed V and J ends, which lost 4 bases and 1 base, there was a span of 8 bases. The CDR3 DNA sequence: TGTGCCAGCAGCCTCCGGCCGAACACTGAAGCTTTCTTT. Protein: CASSLRPNTEAFF.

The chain uses TRBV25-1 and TRBJ2-3; TRBD2 is a possible D gene (6 bases). The CDR3 runs to 14 residues. Germline loops: CDR1 MGHDK, CDR2 SYGVNS. V was cut by 4 bases and J by 2 bases, with 10 bases left in between. CDR3 bases: TGTGCCAGCAGTGTCGGGGGAAACACAGATACGCAGTATTTT. Residues: CASSVGGNTDTQYF.

This clonotype was detected ten times or more. This rearrangement joins TRBV13 to TRBJ2-4, with a weak D call TRBD1 (5 bases). The CDR3 is 15 residues long. Trimming shortened V by 6 bases and J by 0 bases, and 12 bases separated the two germline ends. Germline V gene data show CDR1 as PRHDT and CDR2 as FYEKMQ (reference sequence). CDR3 sequence: CASSATRVAKNIQYF. The CDR3, as DNA: TGTGCCAGCAGTGCTACCAGGGTAGCCAAAAACATTCAGTACTTC.

The chain links TRBV19 to TRBJ1-1; no reliable D call. This CDR3 has 11 residues. Trimming took off 7 bases at V and 0 bases at J, with 3 bases between the two ends. The V gene's germline CDR1 is LNHDA and CDR2 SQIVND (reference sequence). The CDR3 reads CASKMNTEAFF. The CDR3 bases are TGTGCCAGTAAAATGAACACTGAAGCTTTCTTT.

This clonotype was counted ten times or more. CDR3 bases: TGCAGTGCCTCATCCGGAGGATTTTTAGATACGCAGTATTTT. Its protein is CSASSGGFLDTQYF. The V gene is TRBV20-1, the J gene TRBJ2-3; weak D call: TRBD2 (5 bases). The CDR3 has 14 amino acids. The germline gives CDR1 DFQATT, CDR2 SNEGSKA (reference sequence). Trimming removed 6 bases from V and 5 bases from J, with 18 bases in between.

This clonotype was picked up many times. The gene calls are TRBV5-5 and TRBJ2-1, with a possible D match to TRBD1 (6 bases). V lost 3 bases, J lost 8 bases, and 15 bases lay in between. CDR1 and CDR2 from the germline V gene are SGHKS and YYEKEE (reference sequence). There are 14 residues in the CDR3. Here the CDR3 reads CASSYAGAGDEQFF. The CDR3 region has the DNA TGTGCCAGCAGCTATGCAGGGGCAGGCGATGAGCAGTTCTTC.

This clonotype was counted many times. This chain connects TRBV6-2 or TRBV6-3 to TRBJ2-1, with 7 nucleotides matching TRBD2. The V and J ends lost 8 bases and 0 bases, in that order; junction bases with no gene match: 4. This CDR3 comprises 14 residues. Per germline, CDR1 MNHEY and CDR2 SVGEGT. The CDR3 reads CASGGGSSYNEQFF. In nucleotides, the CDR3 is TGTGCCAGCGGGGGGGGTAGCTCCTACAATGAGCAGTTCTTC.

This clonotype was seen repeatedly, ten times or more. This chain links TRBV7-2 with TRBJ2-2; 7 bases align to TRBD2. The V segment lost 3 bases and the J segment 3 bases; nucleotides outside the gene matches: 1. Germline loops: CDR1 SGHTA, CDR2 FQGNSA. This CDR3 has 14 residues. Written as DNA, the CDR3 is TGTGCCAGCAGCTTTGCGGGAGACACCGGGGAGCTGTTTTTT. Translation gives CASSFAGDTGELFF.

This clonotype came up many times. The V gene is TRBV5-8, the J gene TRBJ2-3; unclear D gene. V was pared by 4 bases and J by 6 bases, with 15 bases between. This CDR3 region has 14 residues. The germline CDR1 and CDR2 sequences are SGHTS and YDEGEE. The CDR3 DNA reads as TGTGCCAGCAGCCACACTACGGGTCCTGATACGCAGTATTTT. Its translation: CASSHTTGPDTQYF.

V gene TRBV9 combines with J gene TRBJ2-6, with no clear D. Trimming removed 0 bases at V and 0 bases at J, with 13 bases between. CDR1 SGDLS and CDR2 YYNGEE come from the germline V gene. This CDR3 contains 18 residues. In nucleotides, the CDR3 is TGTGCCAGCAGCGTAGTCCCTCAGGCGCACTCTGGGGCCAACGTCCTGACTTTC. Protein product: CASSVVPQAHSGANVLTF.

This clonotype was seen at least ten times. The rearrangement uses TRBV28 and TRBJ1-3; a possible D gene is TRBD1 (5 bases). Germline assignment: CDR1 MDHEN and CDR2 SYDVKM. Trimming shortened V by 6 bases and J by 6 bases, and 15 bases separated the two germline ends. The CDR3 is 14 amino acids. The CDR3 protein is CASSRRQTPNTIYF. CDR3 sequence (DNA): TGTGCCAGCAGCCGTCGACAGACGCCAAACACCATATATTTT. The whole variable domain, filled in from reference TRBV28 and TRBJ1-3, reads DVKVTQSSRYLVKRTGEKVFLECVQDMDHENMFWYRQDPGLGLRLIYFSYDVKMKEKGDIPEGYSVSREKKERFSLILESASTNQTSMYLCASSRRQTPNTIYFGEGSWLTVV.

This clonotype was seen repeatedly, ten times or more. The rearrangement links TRBV2 to TRBJ1-2; D unresolved. Trimming pared 2 bases from V and 5 bases from J, leaving 12 bases between. Germline CDR1 reads SNHLY; CDR2 reads FYNNEI. The CDR3 is 14 residues long. The CDR3 region has the DNA TGTGCCAGCAGTGAACTCACGGACGATTATGGCTACACCTTC. It specifies CASSELTDDYGYTF.

This clonotype was seen ten or more times. The V call is TRBV18, the J call TRBJ2-1; D ambiguous. The CDR3 has 14 residues. Germline V gene lookup returns CDR1 KGHSH and CDR2 LQKENI. V dropped 3 bases and J dropped 4 bases, with 10 bases sitting between them. As DNA, the CDR3 is TGTGCCAGCTCACCGAGAGAGACTTACAATGAGCAGTTCTTC. Its translation: CASSPRETYNEQFF.

This clonotype has more than one count but fewer than ten. With a much larger clone just one base away, this may be a read error. The rearrangement uses TRBV2 and TRBJ2-3, with TRBD2 identical over 8 bases. V lost 6 bases to trimming and J lost 2 bases; unmatched junction nucleotides: 13. Germline assignment: CDR1 SNHLY and CDR2 FYNNEI. The CDR3 loop spans 17 amino acids. CDR3 in amino acids: CASSLGASGRFTDTQYF. The CDR3 DNA reads as TGTGCCAGCAGCCTAGGGGCTAGCGGGCGATTCACAGATACGCAGTATTTT.